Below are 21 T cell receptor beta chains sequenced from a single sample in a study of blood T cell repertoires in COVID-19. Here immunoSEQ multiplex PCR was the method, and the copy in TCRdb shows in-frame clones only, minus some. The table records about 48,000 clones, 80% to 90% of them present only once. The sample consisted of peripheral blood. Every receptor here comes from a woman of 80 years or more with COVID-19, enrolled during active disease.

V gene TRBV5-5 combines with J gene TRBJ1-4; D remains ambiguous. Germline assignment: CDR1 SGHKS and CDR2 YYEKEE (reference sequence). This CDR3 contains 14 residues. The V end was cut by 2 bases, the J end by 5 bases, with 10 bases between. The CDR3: CASSFVGSNEKLFF. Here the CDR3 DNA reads TGTGCCAGCAGCTTTGTGGGCTCCAATGAAAAACTGTTTTTT.

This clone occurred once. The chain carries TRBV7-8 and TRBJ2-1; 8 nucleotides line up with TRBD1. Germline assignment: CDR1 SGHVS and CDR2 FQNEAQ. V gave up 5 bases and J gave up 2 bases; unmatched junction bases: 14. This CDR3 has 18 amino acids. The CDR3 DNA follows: TGTGCCAGCAGCGGAATCCGTTGGGTACAGGGGGCCTACAATGAGCAGTTCTTC. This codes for CASSGIRWVQGAYNEQFF.

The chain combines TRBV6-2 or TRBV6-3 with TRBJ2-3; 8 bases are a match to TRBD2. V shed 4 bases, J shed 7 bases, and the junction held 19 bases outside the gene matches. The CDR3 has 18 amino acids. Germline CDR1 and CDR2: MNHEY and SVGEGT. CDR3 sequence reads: CASSLGYGRGALSYTQYF. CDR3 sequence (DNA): TGTGCCAGCAGTTTGGGGTACGGGCGGGGGGCTCTAAGTTATACGCAGTATTTT.

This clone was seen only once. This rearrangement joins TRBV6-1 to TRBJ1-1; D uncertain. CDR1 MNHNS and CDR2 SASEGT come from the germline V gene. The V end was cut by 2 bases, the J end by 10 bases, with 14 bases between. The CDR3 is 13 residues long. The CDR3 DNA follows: TGTGCCAGCAGTGAACGGGAGATGAAAAGAGCTTTCTTT. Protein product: CASSEREMKRAFF.

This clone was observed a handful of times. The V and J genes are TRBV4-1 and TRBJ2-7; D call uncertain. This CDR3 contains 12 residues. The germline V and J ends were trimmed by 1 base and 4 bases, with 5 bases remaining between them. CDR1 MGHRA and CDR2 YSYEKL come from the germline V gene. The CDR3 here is CASSQVSYEQYF. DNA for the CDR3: TGCGCCAGCAGCCAAGTTTCTTACGAGCAGTACTTC.

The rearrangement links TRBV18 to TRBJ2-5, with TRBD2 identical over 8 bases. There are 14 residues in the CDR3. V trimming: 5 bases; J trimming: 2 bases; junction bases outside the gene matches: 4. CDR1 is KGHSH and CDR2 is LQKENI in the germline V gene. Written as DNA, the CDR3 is TGTGCCAGCTCATATAGCGGGGCACAAGAGACCCAGTACTTC. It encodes CASSYSGAQETQYF.

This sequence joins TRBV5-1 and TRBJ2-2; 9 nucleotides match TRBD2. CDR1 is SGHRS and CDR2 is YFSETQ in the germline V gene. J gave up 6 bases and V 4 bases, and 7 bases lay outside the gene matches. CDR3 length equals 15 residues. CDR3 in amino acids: CASSVAAGGSGELFF. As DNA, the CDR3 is TGCGCCAGCAGCGTCGCTGCGGGGGGGTCCGGGGAGCTGTTTTTT.

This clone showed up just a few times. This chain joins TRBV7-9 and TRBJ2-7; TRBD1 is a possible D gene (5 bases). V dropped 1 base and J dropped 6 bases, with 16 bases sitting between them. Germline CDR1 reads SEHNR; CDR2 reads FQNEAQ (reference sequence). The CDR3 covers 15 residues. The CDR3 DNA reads TGTGCCAGCAGCTTAGTGGGTCAGGGCTCGTCCGAGCAGTACTTC. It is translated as CASSLVGQGSSEQYF.

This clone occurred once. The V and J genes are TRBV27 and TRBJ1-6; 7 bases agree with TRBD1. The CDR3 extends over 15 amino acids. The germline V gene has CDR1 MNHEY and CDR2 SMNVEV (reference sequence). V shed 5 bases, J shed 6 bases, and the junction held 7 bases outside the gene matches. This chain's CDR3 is CASSVNRGGNSPLHF. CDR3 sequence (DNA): TGTGCCAGCAGTGTAAACAGGGGAGGTAATTCACCCCTCCACTTT.

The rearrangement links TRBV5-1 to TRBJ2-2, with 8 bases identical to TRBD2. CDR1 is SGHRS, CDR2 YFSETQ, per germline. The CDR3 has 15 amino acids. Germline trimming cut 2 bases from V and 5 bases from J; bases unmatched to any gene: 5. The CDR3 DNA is TGCGCCAGCAGCTTAGCGGGAGTTGGTACCGGGGAGCTGTTTTTT. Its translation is CASSLAGVGTGELFF.

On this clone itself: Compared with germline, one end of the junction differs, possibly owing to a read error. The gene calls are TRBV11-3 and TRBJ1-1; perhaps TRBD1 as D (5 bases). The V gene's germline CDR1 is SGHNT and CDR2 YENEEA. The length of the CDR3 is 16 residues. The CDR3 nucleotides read TGTGCCAGCAGCATAGATGGGGCAGGGCGGAACACTGAAGCTTTCTTT. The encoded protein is CASSIDGAGRNTEAFF.

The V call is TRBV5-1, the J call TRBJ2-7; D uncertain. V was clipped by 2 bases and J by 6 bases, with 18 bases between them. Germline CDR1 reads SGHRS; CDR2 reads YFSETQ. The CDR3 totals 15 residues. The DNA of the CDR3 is TGCGCCAGCAGCTTTCGTCCCGAAATCTCAGGCGAGCAGTACTTC. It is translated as CASSFRPEISGEQYF. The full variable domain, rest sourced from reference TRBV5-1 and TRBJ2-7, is KAGVTQTPRYLIKTRGQQVTLSCSPISGHRSVSWYQQTPGQGLQFLFEYFSETQRNKGNFPGRFSGRQFSNSRSEMNVSTLELGDSALYLCASSFRPEISGEQYFGPGTRLTVT.

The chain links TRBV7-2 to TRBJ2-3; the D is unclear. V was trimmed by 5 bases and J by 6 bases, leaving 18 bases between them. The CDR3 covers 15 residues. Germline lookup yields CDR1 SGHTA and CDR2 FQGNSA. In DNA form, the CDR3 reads TGTGCCAGCAGCCCGACCCGAGGTCGAGCGGATACGCAGTATTTT. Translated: CASSPTRGRADTQYF.

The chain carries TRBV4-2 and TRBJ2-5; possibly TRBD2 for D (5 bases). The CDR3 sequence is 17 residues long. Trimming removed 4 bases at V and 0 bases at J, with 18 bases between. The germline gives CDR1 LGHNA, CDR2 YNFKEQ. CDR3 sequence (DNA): TGTGCCAGCAGCCCTGGGTGGGCGGGTTTATACCAAGAGACCCAGTACTTC. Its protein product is CASSPGWAGLYQETQYF.

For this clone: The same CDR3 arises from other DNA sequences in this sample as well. For the CDR3, the DNA is TGTGCCAGCAGTTACACTGGACAGGGGAGTGAAGCTTTCTTT. Its translation: CASSYTGQGSEAFF. V and J are TRBV6-5 and TRBJ1-1; 9 positions agree with TRBD1. After removal of 2 bases from V and 7 bases from J, the junction contained 5 bases not matched to a gene. The CDR3 has 14 residues. Germline loops: CDR1 MNHEY, CDR2 SVGAGI.

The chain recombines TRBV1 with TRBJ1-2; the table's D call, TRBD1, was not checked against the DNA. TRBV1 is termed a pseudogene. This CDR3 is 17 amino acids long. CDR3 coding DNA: TGCACCAGCAGCCAAGATGAGCCCACAGGGGGAGGATATGGCTACACCTTC. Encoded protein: CTSSQDEPTGGGYGYTF.

The DNA for the CDR3 is TGTGCCAGCAGCCGGGACTACAGCACCGGGGAGCTGTTTTTT. As protein: CASSRDYSTGELFF. The chain combines TRBV7-2 with TRBJ2-2; 7 positions agree with TRBD2. The V and J ends lost 5 bases and 4 bases, in that order; junction bases with no gene match: 4. The CDR3 extends over 14 amino acids. Germline values: CDR1 SGHTA, CDR2 FQGNSA.

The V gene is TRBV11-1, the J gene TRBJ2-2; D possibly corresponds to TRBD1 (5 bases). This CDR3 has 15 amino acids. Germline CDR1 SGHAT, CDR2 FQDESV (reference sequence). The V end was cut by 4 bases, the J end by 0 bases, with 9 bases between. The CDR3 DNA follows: TGTGCCAGCAGCTCTCAGACAGCGAACACCGGGGAGCTGTTTTTT. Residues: CASSSQTANTGELFF.

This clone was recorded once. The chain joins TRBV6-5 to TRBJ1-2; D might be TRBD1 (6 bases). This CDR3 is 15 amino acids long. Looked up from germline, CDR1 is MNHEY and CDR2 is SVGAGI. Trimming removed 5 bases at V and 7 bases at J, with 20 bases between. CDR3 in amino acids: CASSPDRRSYFGYTF. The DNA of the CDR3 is TGTGCCAGCAGTCCAGACAGGCGGTCTTATTTTGGCTACACCTTC.

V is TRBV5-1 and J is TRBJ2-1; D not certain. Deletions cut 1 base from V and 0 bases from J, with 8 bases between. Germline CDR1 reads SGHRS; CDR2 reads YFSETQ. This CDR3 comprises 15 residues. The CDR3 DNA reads TGCGCCAGCAGCTTGATAGTGAGCTCCTACAATGAGCAGTTCTTC. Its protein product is CASSLIVSSYNEQFF. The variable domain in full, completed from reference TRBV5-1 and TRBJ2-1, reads KAGVTQTPRYLIKTRGQQVTLSCSPISGHRSVSWYQQTPGQGLQFLFEYFSETQRNKGNFPGRFSGRQFSNSRSEMNVSTLELGDSALYLCASSLIVSSYNEQFFGPGTRLTVL.

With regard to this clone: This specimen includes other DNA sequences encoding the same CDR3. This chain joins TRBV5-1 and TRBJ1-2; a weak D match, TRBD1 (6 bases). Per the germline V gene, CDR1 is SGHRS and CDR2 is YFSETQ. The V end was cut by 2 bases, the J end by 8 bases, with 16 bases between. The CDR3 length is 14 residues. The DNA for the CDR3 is TGCGCCAGCAGCTTTCGGGGGGGGGCTGGCGGCTACACCTTC. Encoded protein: CASSFRGGAGGYTF.